These 9 T cell receptor beta chains originate from one sample sequenced in a study of sequential checkpoint blockade in melanoma. Treatment indicated: randomized to nivolumab then ipilimumab (arm A) or the reverse (arm B). Some clones are missing from TCRdb's copy, which holds only in-frame ones; the method was immunoSEQ multiplex PCR. The table shows around 20,000 clones, with approximately 79% occurring only once. Sequencing was performed on CD8+ T cells sorted from blood (inferred from file names), taken from a patient given nivolumab and ipilimumab in sequence. The source of these receptors is a human donor with melanoma.

The chain joins TRBV9 to TRBJ1-4; D is possibly TRBD1 (6 bases). The germline V and J ends were trimmed by 3 bases and 0 bases, with 9 bases remaining between them. Germline-derived CDR1 and CDR2 are SGDLS and YYNGEE. CDR3 length: 15 amino acids. The chain's CDR3 is CASSEGHSTNEKLFF. DNA of the CDR3: TGTGCCAGCAGCGAGGGACACTCAACTAATGAAAAACTGTTTTTT.

In the case of this clone: A read error may account for a junction end that differs from germline. The same CDR3 arises from other DNA sequences in this sample as well. The V gene is TRBV27, the J gene TRBJ2-7; TRBD1 is a possible D gene (6 bases). CDR1 and CDR2 (germline): MNHEY, SMNVEV (reference sequence). The CDR3 sequence is 16 residues long. The CDR3 region is CAIPRWGTPSSYEQYF. The DNA of the CDR3 is TGTGCCATCCCCCGATGGGGGACACCGAGCTCCTACGAGCAATACTTC.

The chain recombines TRBV4-1 with TRBJ2-3; TRBD1 is a possible D gene (6 bases). The germline CDR1 and CDR2 sequences are MGHRA and YSYEKL. Trimming stripped 2 bases from V and 6 bases from J, with 15 bases between. The CDR3 covers 15 residues. The CDR3 region has the DNA TGCGCCAGCAGCCAACAACAGGGCGGCTCGGATACGCAGTATTTT. Protein sequence: CASSQQQGGSDTQYF.

The chain uses TRBV28 and TRBJ1-1, with a possible D match to TRBD1 (5 bases). Trimming removed 5 bases at V and 1 base at J, with 14 bases between. The CDR3 is made up of 15 amino acids. CDR1 MDHEN and CDR2 SYDVKM come from the germline V gene. CDR3 region: CASSLPLTGNTEAFF. The CDR3 DNA is TGTGCCAGCAGTCTACCACTTACAGGGAACACTGAAGCTTTCTTT.

This clone showed up just a few times. The chain is built from TRBV7-9 and TRBJ2-7; possibly TRBD2 for D (6 bases). The germline gives CDR1 SEHNR, CDR2 FQNEAQ (reference sequence). The length of the CDR3 is 12 residues. V was pared by 11 bases and J by 5 bases, with 16 bases between. The CDR3 sequence: CAAGSWGNEQYF. For the CDR3, the DNA is TGTGCCGCCGGGAGCTGGGGGAACGAGCAGTACTTC. Full variable domain (outside the CDR3, taken from reference TRBV7-9 and TRBJ2-7): DTGVSQNPRHKITKRGQNVTFRCDPISEHNRLYWYRQTLGQGPEFLTYFQNEAQLEKSRLLSDRFSAERPKGSFSTLEIQRTEQGDSAMYLCAAGSWGNEQYFGPGTRLTVT.

The chain is built from TRBV27 and TRBJ2-5; TRBD2 aligns across 8 bases. J was trimmed by 2 bases and V by 4 bases; bases with no gene match: 6. The CDR3 sequence is 15 residues long. Germline values: CDR1 MNHEY, CDR2 SMNVEV (reference sequence). CDR3 nucleotides: TGTGCCAGCAGTTCCAGTTCTAGCGGGCAAGAGACCCAGTACTTC. Encoded protein: CASSSSSSGQETQYF.

V gene TRBV25-1 combines with J gene TRBJ2-5; D not resolved. The DNA end is more similar to TRBJ2-7, so the J call may be wrong. In germline, CDR1 is MGHDK, CDR2 SYGVNS. The CDR3 runs 17 residues. CDR3 region: CASSEAQEVYLIYEQYF. CDR3 DNA sequence: TGTGCCAGCAGTGAAGCCCAGGAAGTTTATCTGATATACGAGCAGTACTTC.

This chain uses TRBV6-4 with TRBJ2-7; TRBD1 aligns across 7 bases. Germline lookup yields CDR1 MRHNA and CDR2 SNTAGT. The CDR3 extends over 14 amino acids. Trimming took 6 bases from V and 3 from J; bases not matched to a gene: 8. The CDR3 spells CASSVATGYYEQYF. DNA of the CDR3: TGTGCCAGCAGCGTCGCGACAGGGTACTACGAGCAGTACTTC.

The chain links TRBV27 to TRBJ2-7; no reliable D call. V lost 0 bases and J 2 bases, leaving 11 bases between the germline ends. CDR1 is MNHEY, CDR2 SMNVEV, per germline (reference sequence). The CDR3 is 15 residues long. The CDR3 sequence: CASSLSVGRTYEQYF. The CDR3 coding sequence is TGTGCCAGCAGTTTATCGGTAGGCAGGACCTACGAGCAGTACTTC.